The 32 T cell receptor beta chains below all came from one sample that was sequenced in a study of T cell repertoires in cytomegalovirus infection (dated by TCRdb to about 2019). Instrument on record: Illumina HiSeq 1500. In TCRdb, the public reads were trimmed at Q25 with fastp and aligned with MiXCR, with productive beta chains retained. Records with the same CDR3 protein are collapsed into one entry carrying the most frequent genes and DNA. This sample lists a few hundred thousand distinct CDR3 sequences; about 17% were detected once. The top ten clones comprise roughly 45% of the sample. The sequenced material came from CD8+ T cells from PBMCs. The origin of the receptors is a human donor in good health (CMV status not recorded). Some clones in this sample may be carry-over from other donors' samples.

This clonotype was observed at least ten times. The V and J genes are TRBV10-3 and TRBJ2-7; D might be TRBD1 (6 bases). The germline V and J ends were trimmed by 0 bases and 4 bases, with 13 bases remaining between them. The germline CDR1 and CDR2 sequences are ENHRY and SYGVKD. The CDR3 extends over 15 amino acids. The CDR3 sequence is CAISESPNREYEQYF. The CDR3 bases are TGTGCCATCAGTGAGTCTCCTAACAGGGAGTACGAGCAGTACTTC.

This clonotype was counted at least ten times. This chain links TRBV28 with TRBJ2-7; TRBD1 agrees at 9 bases. The CDR3 extends over 14 amino acids. Germline values: CDR1 MDHEN, CDR2 SYDVKM. The junction had 5 bases not matched to a gene; V was cut back by 6 bases and J by 2 bases. The CDR3 here is CASRSDRGAYEQYF. The DNA of the CDR3 is TGTGCCAGCAGAAGCGACAGGGGGGCCTACGAGCAGTACTTC.

This clonotype came up many times. This sequence joins TRBV4-1 and TRBJ1-2; 7 bases are shared with TRBD1. V was pared by 4 bases and J by 6 bases, with 11 bases of the junction left unmatched. This CDR3 contains 15 residues. CDR1 is MGHRA and CDR2 is YSYEKL in the germline V gene. The CDR3 here is CASSPRQGLSDGYTF. The CDR3 DNA reads TGCGCCAGCAGCCCTCGACAGGGACTTTCGGATGGCTACACCTTC.

The chain couples TRBV29-1 to TRBJ2-3; D possibly matches TRBD1 or TRBD2 (5 bases each). The CDR3 contains 15 residues. Germline loops: CDR1 SQVTM, CDR2 ANQGSEA. Trimming shortened V by 3 bases and J by 2 bases, and 15 bases separated the two germline ends. CDR3 DNA sequence: TGCAGCGTTGAGGGTGGGGACGCGTCCACAGATACGCAGTATTTT. Protein: CSVEGGDASTDTQYF.

This clonotype showed up many times. The V gene is TRBV7-2, the J gene TRBJ1-1; D unresolved. The CDR3 extends over 15 amino acids. V was pared by 0 bases and J by 1 base, with 9 bases between. CDR1 and CDR2 (germline): SGHTA, FQGNSA. The CDR3 bases are TGTGCCAGCAGCTTAGCGGGAGTTCCGAACACTGAAGCTTTCTTT. As protein: CASSLAGVPNTEAFF.

There are many counts of this clonotype. The chain employs TRBV7-2 and TRBJ2-7; D uncertain. With 1 base removed from V and 4 bases from J, the gap between germline ends came to 2 bases. The CDR3 loop spans 11 amino acids. Germline V CDR1 and CDR2: SGHTA, FQGNSA. The CDR3 DNA follows: TGTGCCAGCAGCTTAGAATACGAGCAGTACTTC. Translating gives CASSLEYEQYF.

This clonotype was detected only a few times. The chain joins TRBV9 to TRBJ2-4; TRBD2 is a possible D gene (5 bases). The V and J ends lost 0 bases and 6 bases respectively, with 13 bases between them. This CDR3 region has 15 residues. In germline, CDR1 is SGDLS, CDR2 YYNGEE. The CDR3 sequence: CASSVDDGDRNIQYF. Here the CDR3 DNA reads TGTGCCAGCAGCGTAGACGACGGGGATCGAAACATTCAGTACTTC.

The V and J genes are TRBV5-5 and TRBJ2-1; either TRBD1 or TRBD2 may supply D (5 bases each). V lost 4 bases, J lost 7 bases, and 15 bases lay in between. This CDR3 has 14 amino acids. Germline CDR1 is SGHKS and CDR2 is YYEKEE (reference sequence). Written as DNA, the CDR3 is TGTGCCAGCAGCATAGGGGTCGGGGATAATGAGCAGTTCTTC. This translates into CASSIGVGDNEQFF.

The chain recombines TRBV7-1 with TRBJ1-1; D is unclear. TRBV7-1 has ORF status, its function being uncertain. CDR3 size: 12 residues. V was cut by 5 bases and J by 9 bases, with 13 bases left in between. CDR3 protein: CASSEFAAKAFF. CDR3 DNA: TGTGCCAGCAGCGAGTTCGCGGCTAAAGCTTTCTTT.

The V and J genes are TRBV14 and TRBJ2-6; D remains ambiguous. The CDR3 extends over 16 amino acids. Trimming pared 0 bases from V and 0 bases from J, leaving 6 bases between. CDR1 is SGHDN and CDR2 is FVKESK in the germline V gene. CDR3: CASSQDAYSGANVLTF. The DNA of the CDR3 is TGTGCCAGCAGCCAAGACGCTTACTCTGGGGCCAACGTCCTGACTTTC.

V gene TRBV19 combines with J gene TRBJ1-1; TRBD1 aligns across 7 bases. The CDR3 extends over 16 amino acids. Germline CDR1 reads LNHDA; CDR2 reads SQIVND (reference sequence). V lost 2 bases, J lost 5 bases, and 11 bases stayed unmatched. The chain's CDR3 is CASSILRTGWQTEAFF. CDR3 DNA sequence: TGTGCCAGTAGTATATTGAGGACAGGTTGGCAGACTGAAGCTTTCTTT.

The chain uses TRBV18 and TRBJ2-2, with 8 bases identical to TRBD1. From germline, CDR1 is KGHSH and CDR2 LQKENI. This CDR3 is built from 17 residues. V lost 5 bases and J lost 4; bases outside the gene matches: 12. The DNA for the CDR3 is TGTGCCAGCTCATCACTCCGGACAGGGTCTCTCACCGGGGAGCTGTTTTTT. Translated, it gives CASSSLRTGSLTGELFF.

This clonotype came up a few times. The chain has TRBV15 and TRBJ2-2; D might be TRBD2 (6 bases). The CDR3 length is 16 residues. Looked up from germline, CDR1 is LNHNV and CDR2 is YYDKDF (reference sequence). V was trimmed by 4 bases and J by 3 bases, leaving 15 bases between them. CDR3 amino acids: CATSMDLPGDTGELFF. The CDR3 DNA reads TGTGCCACCAGCATGGACTTACCGGGGGACACCGGGGAGCTGTTTTTT.

There are many counts of this clonotype. The chain is built from TRBV10-3 and TRBJ2-2; D is uncertain. In germline, CDR1 is ENHRY, CDR2 SYGVKD. V dropped 4 bases and J dropped 3 bases, with 6 bases sitting between them. The CDR3 contains 13 residues. The CDR3: CAISARDTGELFF. CDR3 DNA sequence: TGTGCCATCAGTGCCCGGGACACCGGGGAGCTGTTTTTT.

This clonotype was recorded a few times. V and J are TRBV5-1 and TRBJ2-2; TRBD1 aligns across 7 bases. Trimming took 0 bases from V and 0 from J; bases not matched to a gene: 5. The CDR3 spans 17 residues. Germline-derived CDR1 and CDR2 are SGHRS and YFSETQ. Here the CDR3 DNA reads TGCGCCAGCAGCTTGGTAGGACAGGACGCGAACACCGGGGAGCTGTTTTTT. This codes for CASSLVGQDANTGELFF.

This clonotype showed up just once. The chain carries TRBV29-1 and TRBJ2-7; possibly TRBD1 for D (6 bases). Per germline, CDR1 SQVTM and CDR2 ANQGSEA. The V and J ends lost 6 bases and 1 base respectively, with 13 bases between them. CDR3 length: 13 amino acids. CDR3 residues: CSVADSASYEQYF. The CDR3 DNA sequence: TGCAGCGTAGCGGACAGCGCATCCTACGAGCAGTACTTC.

V gene TRBV28 combines with J gene TRBJ2-6, with D unresolved. Germline V gene data show CDR1 as MDHEN and CDR2 as SYDVKM. V lost 0 bases and J 0 bases, leaving 9 bases between the germline ends. The CDR3 contains 17 residues. CDR3 nucleotides: TGTGCCAGCAGTTTATGGGGTATGGCCTCTGGGGCCAACGTCCTGACTTTC. Translating gives CASSLWGMASGANVLTF.

This clonotype was seen a handful of times. The chain combines TRBV28 with TRBJ1-2; TRBD1 aligns across 7 bases. V lost 6 bases, J lost 6 bases, and 10 bases stayed unmatched. Germline CDR1 reads MDHEN; CDR2 reads SYDVKM. CDR3 length equals 14 residues. CDR3 DNA sequence: TGTGCCAGCAGCCTTACCGGGACAGAGGATGGCTACACCTTC. This translates into CASSLTGTEDGYTF.

This clonotype occurred many times. The chain employs TRBV7-8 and TRBJ2-3; D is perhaps TRBD1 or TRBD2 (6 bases each). This CDR3 has 17 residues. Trimming shortened V by 2 bases and J by 0 bases, and 15 bases separated the two germline ends. Looked up from germline, CDR1 is SGHVS and CDR2 is FQNEAQ. DNA for the CDR3: TGTGCCAGCAGCTTAAACCGGGGGCAACTCAGCACAGATACGCAGTATTTT. Translated: CASSLNRGQLSTDTQYF.

The gene calls are TRBV28 and TRBJ1-5; D gene unclear. The V end lost 3 bases, the J end lost 6 bases, and 9 bases lay between the germline ends. The CDR3 totals 13 residues. The germline V gene has CDR1 MDHEN and CDR2 SYDVKM. This CDR3 is CASSFGLGQPQHF. The CDR3 nucleotides read TGTGCCAGCAGTTTCGGACTCGGTCAGCCCCAGCATTTT.

This clonotype was seen ten or more times. The CDR3 loop reads CASKGEILSGNTIYF. The CDR3 DNA reads as TGTGCCAGCAAAGGTGAAATACTCTCTGGAAACACCATATATTTT. The rearrangement uses TRBV2 and TRBJ1-3, with no clear D. The germline gives CDR1 SNHLY, CDR2 FYNNEI. V lost 7 bases and J lost 0, with 13 bases in between. This CDR3 has 15 residues.

This clonotype has only a few counts. CDR3 protein: CASSTATGYNEQFF. As DNA, the CDR3 is TGTGCCAGCAGTACTGCGACAGGGTACAATGAGCAGTTCTTC. This chain links TRBV6-5 with TRBJ2-1; 7 nucleotides agree with TRBD1. CDR1 MNHEY and CDR2 SVGAGI come from the germline V gene. This CDR3 contains 14 residues. V shed 5 bases, J shed 4 bases, and the junction held 5 bases outside the gene matches.

The chain carries TRBV28 and TRBJ2-7; a possible D gene is TRBD2 (5 bases). Germline V CDR1 and CDR2: MDHEN, SYDVKM. The germline V and J ends were trimmed by 2 bases and 4 bases, with 21 bases remaining between them. The CDR3 is 17 amino acids. CDR3 protein: CASSLPPPAPPGYEQYF. The DNA of the CDR3 is TGTGCCAGCAGTTTACCCCCGCCCGCCCCACCGGGGTACGAGCAGTACTTC.

This clonotype was observed many times. V gene TRBV12-3 or TRBV12-4 combines with J gene TRBJ2-3; possible D gene TRBD1, 5 bases. Trimming left V 3 bases short and J 6 bases short, with 19 bases between. The CDR3 sequence is 16 residues long. The CDR3 loop reads CASSLSSGPPGDTQYF. CDR3 sequence (DNA): TGTGCCAGCAGTTTGTCGTCCGGACCCCCAGGGGATACGCAGTATTTT.

This sequence joins TRBV20-1 and TRBJ2-1; D is possibly TRBD2 (5 bases). V lost 6 bases to trimming and J lost 0 bases, with 12 bases between them. The CDR3 is made up of 14 amino acids. Germline V gene lookup returns CDR1 DFQATT and CDR2 SNEGSKA (reference sequence). CDR3 DNA: TGCAGTGCAACCAGCGGCAGCTCCTACAATGAGCAGTTCTTC. Its translation is CSATSGSSYNEQFF.

The gene calls are TRBV6-5 and TRBJ1-3; 7 nucleotides match TRBD1. The CDR3 consists of 16 residues. V lost 2 bases, J lost 1 base, and 5 bases stayed unmatched. Germline CDR1 is MNHEY and CDR2 is SVGAGI. The CDR3 DNA follows: TGTGCCAGCAGTTACGGTCCAGGGGGTTCTGGAAACACCATATATTTT. Amino acids: CASSYGPGGSGNTIYF.

The chain couples TRBV7-3 to TRBJ1-6, with 7 bases identical to TRBD1. V trimming: 5 bases; J trimming: 8 bases; junction bases outside the gene matches: 6. Germline assignment: CDR1 SGHTA and CDR2 FQGTGA. This CDR3 comprises 14 residues. CDR3 protein: CASSVGTEHSPLHF. The CDR3 coding sequence is TGTGCCAGCAGCGTCGGGACAGAGCATTCACCCCTCCACTTT. Full variable domain (rest looked up from reference TRBV7-3 and TRBJ1-6): GAGVSQTPSNKVTEKGKYVELRCDPISGHTALYWYRQSLGQGPEFLIYFQGTGAADDSGLPNDRFFAVRPEGSVSTLKIQRTERGDSAVYLCASSVGTEHSPLHFGNGTRLTVT.

In this sample, this clonotype turned up a few times. The chain recombines TRBV19 with TRBJ2-6; unclear D gene. Trimming removed 5 bases from V and 0 bases from J, with 11 bases in between. CDR3 length: 16 amino acids. The germline V gene encodes CDR1 LNHDA and CDR2 SQIVND (reference sequence). CDR3 residues: CASSYQQFSGANVLTF. The DNA for the CDR3 is TGTGCCAGTAGTTATCAACAGTTCTCTGGGGCCAACGTCCTGACTTTC. Looking up the rest from reference TRBV19 and TRBJ2-6 gives the full variable domain: DGGITQSPKYLFRKEGQNVTLSCEQNLNHDAMYWYRQDPGQGLRLIYYSQIVNDFQKGDIAEGYSVSREKKESFPLTVTSAQKNPTAFYLCASSYQQFSGANVLTFGAGSRLTVL.

This rearrangement joins TRBV2 to TRBJ2-2; 7 bases align to TRBD1. The CDR3 sequence is 14 residues long. Germline V gives CDR1 SNHLY, CDR2 FYNNEI. With 7 bases clipped from V and 3 bases from J, the junction kept 5 bases outside the gene matches. CDR3 protein: CASTPTGYTGELFF. As DNA, the CDR3 is TGTGCCAGCACCCCGACAGGGTACACCGGGGAGCTGTTTTTT.

There are many counts of this clonotype. V and J are TRBV9 and TRBJ2-7, with no clear D. Germline V gene data show CDR1 as SGDLS and CDR2 as YYNGEE. This CDR3 is 12 amino acids long. The V end was cut by 3 bases, the J end by 1 base, with 5 bases between. CDR3 DNA sequence: TGTGCCAGCAGCGAGGCTTCCTACGAGCAGTACTTC. This gives the protein CASSEASYEQYF.

The gene calls are TRBV4-1 and TRBJ2-2, with 9 bases that match TRBD2. Trimming took 3 bases from V and 5 from J; bases not matched to a gene: 7. This CDR3 spans 16 amino acids. CDR1 is MGHRA and CDR2 is YSYEKL in the germline V gene. In DNA, the CDR3 is TGCGCCAGCAGCCATACCGGGACTAGCTTTACCGGGGAGCTGTTTTTT. Translating gives CASSHTGTSFTGELFF.

J is TRBJ2-1 and V is TRBV4-1; TRBD1 matches at 9 bases. The CDR3 spans 16 residues. Germline values: CDR1 MGHRA, CDR2 YSYEKL. V lost 0 bases and J lost 8; bases outside the gene matches: 8. The CDR3 sequence: CASSQDLGTGSHEQFF. The CDR3 region has the DNA TGCGCCAGCAGCCAAGATCTCGGGACAGGGAGCCATGAGCAGTTCTTC.